Below, 24 T cell receptor beta chains from the same sample are listed, as sequenced in a study of cytomegalovirus exposure and HLA in healthy donors. Both 60 Vbeta primers and 13 Jbeta primers went into the PCR. Repertoires were generated with immunoSEQ multiplex PCR, while TCRdb's copy carries only in-frame clones and drops some. The table lists about 150,000 clones, about 74% of them singletons. Sequenced input: PBMCs. Receptors were obtained from a man aged 25-45 years in good health and CMV-seronegative.

The chain uses TRBV6-5 and TRBJ2-5; 10 bases are a match to TRBD2. Unmatched junction bases numbered 5, after V lost 2 bases and J lost 5 bases. This CDR3 contains 15 residues. Germline CDR1 and CDR2: MNHEY and SVGAGI. The CDR3 loop reads CASSYTSGRGETQYF. The CDR3, as DNA: TGTGCCAGCAGTTACACAAGCGGGAGGGGGGAGACCCAGTACTTC.

As DNA, the CDR3 is TGCGCCAGCAGTGTTAGCGGGAGACTCTACAATGAGCAGTTCTTC. Translating it yields CASSVSGRLYNEQFF. V usage is TRBV10-2 and J usage is TRBJ2-1; 9 bases fit TRBD2. J gave up 3 bases and V 4 bases, and 4 bases lay outside the gene matches. CDR1 WSHSY and CDR2 SAAADI come from the germline V gene. This CDR3 is built from 15 residues.

The V call is TRBV4-2, the J call TRBJ2-1, with 10 bases aligning to TRBD2. CDR1 and CDR2 (germline): LGHNA, YNFKEQ. This CDR3 is 16 amino acids long. Trimming at V came to 4 bases and at J to 7 bases, leaving 10 bases not matched to a gene. CDR3 loop: CASSRQGLAGVNEQFF. CDR3 in DNA: TGTGCCAGCAGCCGACAAGGGCTAGCGGGGGTGAATGAGCAGTTCTTC.

This clone showed up just a few times. Mismatch with germline at one junction end may stem from a read error. The chain links TRBV6-1 to TRBJ2-4; unclear D gene. The CDR3 runs to 10 residues. Germline V gene sequence: CDR1 MNHNS, CDR2 SASEGT. CDR3 region: CASSEAGISF. The CDR3 DNA reads as TGTGCCAGCAGTGAAGCGGGCATCAGCTTC.

The chain is built from TRBV18 and TRBJ2-1; 10 nucleotides match TRBD2. Germline assignment: CDR1 KGHSH and CDR2 LQKENI. The CDR3 loop spans 16 amino acids. V lost 6 bases, J lost 9 bases, and 14 bases stayed unmatched. CDR3 sequence: CASSPGASGRGSEQFF. For the CDR3, the DNA is TGTGCCAGCTCCCCAGGGGCTAGCGGGAGAGGGAGTGAGCAGTTCTTC.

This chain uses TRBV6-1 with TRBJ1-5; 9 positions match TRBD1. The junction had 2 bases not matched to a gene; V was cut back by 7 bases and J by 1 base. This CDR3 has 14 amino acids. Germline V CDR1 and CDR2: MNHNS, SASEGT. CDR3 sequence: CASKDRGSNQPQHF. DNA for the CDR3: TGTGCCAGCAAGGACAGGGGAAGCAATCAGCCCCAGCATTTT.

CDR3 DNA: TGTGCCAGCAGCTTATGGCAGGGGGCCGGGGAGCTGTTTTTT. Its protein product is CASSLWQGAGELFF. The V and J genes are TRBV11-2 and TRBJ2-2; 7 bases fit TRBD1. Per germline, CDR1 SGHAT and CDR2 FQNNGV. The CDR3 runs to 14 residues. V shed 2 bases, J shed 6 bases, and the junction held 3 bases outside the gene matches.

There are a few counts of this clone. V and J are TRBV18 and TRBJ2-7; 8 bases map to TRBD1. The CDR3 has 15 residues. Trimming removed 2 bases from V and 2 bases from J; junction bases left unmatched: 5. Germline CDR1 is KGHSH and CDR2 is LQKENI. This CDR3 reads CASSPFRQGTYEQYF. The CDR3 bases are TGTGCCAGCTCACCATTTAGACAGGGGACCTACGAGCAGTACTTC.

The chain uses TRBV27 and TRBJ2-2; 9 bases fit TRBD2. This CDR3 comprises 15 residues. V shed 5 bases and J 5 bases; nucleotides not matched to a gene: 6. In germline, CDR1 is MNHEY, CDR2 SMNVEV (reference sequence). The chain's CDR3 is CASSPMLAGTGELFF. The CDR3 region has the DNA TGTGCCAGCAGTCCGATGCTAGCGGGAACCGGGGAGCTGTTTTTT.

The V gene is TRBV5-5, the J gene TRBJ1-2; D not certain. Germline V gene sequence: CDR1 SGHKS, CDR2 YYEKEE (reference sequence). Trimming stripped 5 bases from V and 5 bases from J, with 19 bases between. The CDR3 totals 15 residues. CDR3 sequence: CASSSSLAAWYGYTF. The CDR3 coding sequence is TGTGCCAGCAGTTCGTCGCTAGCCGCTTGGTATGGCTACACCTTC.

The chain links TRBV7-8 to TRBJ2-5; D gene uncertain. Trimming stripped 2 bases from V and 5 bases from J, with 9 bases between. Looked up from germline, CDR1 is SGHVS and CDR2 is FQNEAQ. The CDR3 length is 13 residues. This CDR3 reads CASSLFPLETQYF. The CDR3 nucleotides read TGTGCCAGCAGCTTATTCCCTCTTGAGACCCAGTACTTC. The whole variable domain, remainder taken from reference TRBV7-8 and TRBJ2-5, is GAGVSQSPRYKVAKRGQDVALRCDPISGHVSLFWYQQALGQGPEFLTYFQNEAQLDKSGLPSDRFFAERPEGSVSTLKIQRTQQEDSAVYLCASSLFPLETQYFGPGTRLLVL.

The rearrangement uses TRBV9 and TRBJ2-7; 11 bases align to TRBD1. V shed 2 bases and J 7 bases; nucleotides not matched to a gene: 5. The V gene's germline CDR1 is SGDLS and CDR2 YYNGEE. This CDR3 has 14 residues. The CDR3 is CASSVDRGLGEQYF. The CDR3 DNA follows: TGTGCCAGCAGCGTGGACAGGGGGCTGGGGGAGCAGTACTTC.

This rearrangement joins TRBV19 to TRBJ1-5; 7 nucleotides line up with TRBD1. From germline, CDR1 is LNHDA and CDR2 SQIVND (reference sequence). The CDR3 has 15 amino acids. J was trimmed by 0 bases and V by 7 bases; bases with no gene match: 6. The CDR3 loop is CASTITGDSNQPQHF. In DNA form, the CDR3 reads TGTGCCAGTACTATTACAGGGGATAGCAATCAGCCCCAGCATTTT.

The gene calls are TRBV28 and TRBJ2-2, with a possible D match to TRBD2 (7 bases). Deletions cut 7 bases from V and 1 base from J, with 10 bases between. Germline V lookup: CDR1 MDHEN, CDR2 SYDVKM. This CDR3 has 14 amino acids. The CDR3 DNA reads TGTGCCAGCATAAGGGGGGGGAACACCGGGGAGCTGTTTTTT. Translating gives CASIRGGNTGELFF.

The rearrangement uses TRBV5-1 and TRBJ2-1; 10 positions match TRBD2. Germline values: CDR1 SGHRS, CDR2 YFSETQ. With V trimmed by 1 base and J by 4 bases, 5 bases remained unmatched. The CDR3 runs 16 residues. CDR3 nucleotide sequence: TGCGCCAGCAGCTTGACCCCTAGCGGGAGTTACAATGAGCAGTTCTTC. The encoded protein is CASSLTPSGSYNEQFF. The full variable domain, its missing parts supplied by reference TRBV5-1 and TRBJ2-1, is KAGVTQTPRYLIKTRGQQVTLSCSPISGHRSVSWYQQTPGQGLQFLFEYFSETQRNKGNFPGRFSGRQFSNSRSEMNVSTLELGDSALYLCASSLTPSGSYNEQFFGPGTRLTVL.

This clone was observed a few times. The V call is TRBV7-9, the J call TRBJ2-3, with TRBD2 identical over 11 bases. The CDR3 consists of 16 residues. The V segment lost 5 bases and the J segment 2 bases; nucleotides outside the gene matches: 6. CDR1 is SEHNR and CDR2 is FQNEAQ in the germline V gene (reference sequence). This chain's CDR3 is CASSPGLAAPTDTQYF. The CDR3 bases are TGTGCCAGCAGCCCGGGACTAGCGGCCCCCACAGATACGCAGTATTTT.

This chain links TRBV9 with TRBJ2-2; D remains unclear. V lost 3 bases and J 10 bases, leaving 7 bases between the germline ends. The germline V gene has CDR1 SGDLS and CDR2 YYNGEE. The CDR3 covers 11 residues. The CDR3 bases are TGTGCCAGCAGCGCCGGAGCGGAGCTGTTTTTT. Translation: CASSAGAELFF.

V is TRBV2 and J is TRBJ2-3, with TRBD2 matching 7 bases. Germline assignment: CDR1 SNHLY and CDR2 FYNNEI. Trimming at V came to 4 bases and at J to 4 bases, leaving 8 bases not matched to a gene. This CDR3 is 15 amino acids long. Here the CDR3 reads CASSGGGGVADTQYF. CDR3 coding DNA: TGTGCCAGCAGTGGCGGGGGAGGAGTGGCAGATACGCAGTATTTT.

V and J are TRBV18 and TRBJ2-1, with 11 positions matching TRBD2. The junction had 9 bases not matched to a gene; V was cut back by 4 bases and J by 7 bases. Per germline, CDR1 KGHSH and CDR2 LQKENI. The CDR3 covers 16 residues. CDR3 residues: CASSRPLAGDRNEQFF. CDR3 DNA sequence: TGTGCCAGCTCACGACCACTAGCGGGAGATAGGAATGAGCAGTTCTTC.

This clone was found once. This chain joins TRBV6-1 and TRBJ2-2; D might be TRBD2 (6 bases). With 4 bases removed from V and 7 bases from J, the gap between germline ends came to 10 bases. Germline-derived CDR1 and CDR2 are MNHNS and SASEGT. CDR3 size: 13 residues. The CDR3 coding sequence is TGTGCCAGCAGTGGGACTATCAGCGGGGAGCTGTTTTTT. It specifies CASSGTISGELFF.

This sequence joins TRBV5-8 and TRBJ1-5; D possibly corresponds to TRBD1 (6 bases). Germline V gene lookup returns CDR1 SGHTS and CDR2 YDEGEE. V was pared by 2 bases and J by 0 bases, with 9 bases between. This CDR3 contains 15 residues. CDR3 region: CASSLQGYSNQPQHF. The CDR3 DNA reads TGTGCCAGCAGCTTACAGGGTTATAGCAATCAGCCCCAGCATTTT.

This sequence joins TRBV11-2 and TRBJ2-2; TRBD2 matches 8 bases. The germline gives CDR1 SGHAT, CDR2 FQNNGV. Trimming at V came to 3 bases and at J to 0 bases, leaving 6 bases not matched to a gene. The CDR3 runs to 17 residues. This CDR3 reads CASSFSSGTANTGELFF. CDR3 nucleotides: TGTGCCAGCAGCTTTAGTAGCGGGACCGCGAACACCGGGGAGCTGTTTTTT.

The chain carries TRBV10-3 and TRBJ2-1; 11 positions agree with TRBD1. Trimming cost V 1 base and J 6 bases; bases outside gene matches: 2. Germline V gene sequence: CDR1 ENHRY, CDR2 SYGVKD. The CDR3 length is 15 residues. CDR3 protein: CAISEYGTGGNEQFF. In DNA, the CDR3 is TGTGCCATCAGTGAGTACGGGACAGGGGGCAATGAGCAGTTCTTC.

This clone is medium-sized (0.01 to 0.1%) by share. The chain has TRBV27 and TRBJ1-1; 11 bases are a match to TRBD1. The CDR3 loop spans 17 amino acids. V gave up 6 bases and J gave up 1 base; unmatched junction bases: 10. Looked up from germline, CDR1 is MNHEY and CDR2 is SMNVEV (reference sequence). DNA of the CDR3: TGTGCCAGCAGAACTTGGGACAGGGGGAACCCGAACACTGAAGCTTTCTTT. Translated: CASRTWDRGNPNTEAFF.